This T cell receptor (beta chain) was identified in a study of blood T cell repertoires in COVID-19. Study in general: COVID-19 samples from acute and convalescent phases originated in the United States, Italy and Spain. PBMCs, B-cell-depleted T cells, or T cells were the source of the cDNA or gDNA that made up the material.

Enrollees, roughly 18 to 89 years old, lived in 24 US areas. V lost 8 bases and J lost 5, with 22 bases in between. Per germline, CDR1 MNHEY and CDR2 SVGAGI. This CDR3 has 15 residues. Assay: immunoSEQ multiplex PCR; the TCRdb copy retains only in-frame clones and omits some. This sample has over 200,000 clones, with 86% found just once. The TCR comes from a woman in her fifties or sixties in a cohort exposed to, infected with or recovered from COVID-19 (not recorded which). The chain is built from TRBV6-5 and TRBJ2-7; D possibly corresponds to TRBD1 (7 bases). Sequenced material: PBMCs or T cells enriched from blood (not recorded which). The CDR3 loop reads CASEETRGASNEQYF. In DNA form, the CDR3 reads TGTGCCAGCGAGGAGACCAGGGGGGCATCCAACGAGCAGTACTTC.